The 29 T cell receptor beta chains below come from one sample, sequenced in a study of T cells in Graves' hyperthyroidism and ophthalmopathy. Researchers amplified the TCR beta CDR3 regions from RNA transcripts. The TCR CDR3 first-round RT-PCR relied on the HTBI primer set. TCRdb re-called the multiplex PCR reads through MiXCR, storing one row per CDR3 protein. This sample has some 600,000 distinct CDR3 sequences, with roughly 46% found just once. The specimen sequenced was peripheral blood or thyroid tissue (not recorded which). The source of these receptors is a woman aged 18-29 years with Graves' hyperthyroidism.

This clonotype has at least ten counts. The chain is built from TRBV5-1 and TRBJ2-7; D call uncertain. Trimming left V 1 base short and J 0 bases short, with 8 bases between. There are 14 residues in the CDR3. CDR1 and CDR2 from the germline V gene are SGHRS and YFSETQ. CDR3 DNA sequence: TGCGCCAGCAGCTTGTCTGAGGCCTCCTACGAGCAGTACTTC. It encodes CASSLSEASYEQYF.

This clonotype was seen a handful of times. The V and J genes are TRBV29-1 and TRBJ1-5; 11 nucleotides match TRBD1. V was clipped by 6 bases and J by 7 bases; unmatched bases: 5. CDR1 and CDR2 (germline): SQVTM, ANQGSEA. The CDR3 consists of 13 residues. As DNA, the CDR3 is TGCAGCGTGAGGGGACAGGGGGGGCAGCCCCAGCATTTT. It yields the protein CSVRGQGGQPQHF. Combining the CDR3 with reference TRBV29-1 and TRBJ1-5 gives the whole variable domain SAVISQKPSRDICQRGTSLTIQCQVDSQVTMMFWYRQQPGQSLTLIATANQGSEATYESGFVIDKFPISRPNLTFSTLTVSNMSPEDSSIYLCSVRGQGGQPQHFGDGTRLSIL.

V gene TRBV9 combines with J gene TRBJ2-7, with D possibly matching TRBD1 (7 bases). This CDR3 region has 15 residues. Germline V gives CDR1 SGDLS, CDR2 YYNGEE. Trimming shortened V by 2 bases and J by 2 bases, and 14 bases separated the two germline ends. The CDR3 region is CASSVQGGPAYEQYF. CDR3 nucleotides: TGTGCCAGCAGCGTTCAGGGGGGTCCTGCCTACGAGCAGTACTTC. The full variable domain, rest sourced from reference TRBV9 and TRBJ2-7, is DSGVTQTPKHLITATGQRVTLRCSPRSGDLSVYWYQQSLDQGLQFLIQYYNGEERAKGNILERFSAQQFPDLHSELNLSSLELGDSALYFCASSVQGGPAYEQYFGPGTRLTVT.

This clonotype was picked up many times. The rearrangement links TRBV7-8 to TRBJ1-2, with D uncertain. Germline CDR1 and CDR2: SGHVS and FQNEAQ. The CDR3 has 10 residues. The V end lost 6 bases, the J end lost 7 bases, and 6 bases lay between the germline ends. Here the CDR3 DNA reads TGTGCCAGCAGTTATATTGGCTACACCTTC. This codes for CASSYIGYTF.

In its sample, this clonotype was seen a few times. The junction departs from the called germline gene at one end, perhaps through a read error. V and J are TRBV2 and TRBJ1-6; D gene unclear. The CDR3 extends over 14 amino acids. Germline CDR1 reads SNHLY; CDR2 reads FYNNEI. CDR3 coding DNA: TGTGCCATCAGTGAGGGATTCCCTAATTCACCCCTCCACTTT. Its protein is CAISEGFPNSPLHF.

Details on this clonotype: A much more abundant neighbour one base away suggests this may be a read error. The chain is built from TRBV10-3 and TRBJ2-5, with unresolved D. The CDR3 is 14 residues long. CDR1 is ENHRY and CDR2 is SYGVKD in the germline V gene. The CDR3 DNA reads TGTGCCATCAGTGAGGAAATGGGCCAAGAGACCCAGTGCTTC. Translation: CAISEEMGQETQCF.

This clonotype appeared many times. This chain links TRBV2 with TRBJ1-5; the match to TRBD1 covers 8 bases. The J segment lost 4 bases and the V segment lost 5 bases, leaving 7 bases of the junction unmatched. This CDR3 is built from 15 residues. Germline-derived CDR1 and CDR2 are SNHLY and FYNNEI. CDR3 amino acids: CASSPGGAGNQPQHF. DNA of the CDR3: TGTGCCAGCAGTCCAGGGGGCGCGGGGAATCAGCCCCAGCATTTT.

This chain connects TRBV7-2 to TRBJ1-2; a weak D match, TRBD1 (6 bases). The CDR3 runs 14 residues. Germline lookup yields CDR1 SGHTA and CDR2 FQGNSA. V was pared by 0 bases and J by 5 bases, with 10 bases between. CDR3 bases: TGTGCCAGCAGCTTAGCGCGGACAGCTTATGGCTACACCTTC. Its translation: CASSLARTAYGYTF.

The V call is TRBV25-1, the J call TRBJ1-1; weak D call: TRBD1 (5 bases). The V gene lost 5 bases and the J gene lost 3 bases, with 13 bases spanning the gap. Germline CDR1 and CDR2: MGHDK and SYGVNS. The CDR3 length is 14 residues. CDR3 nucleotides: TGTGCCAGCAGTCACGACAGCACCTACACTGAAGCTTTCTTT. This sequence encodes CASSHDSTYTEAFF.

This clonotype was counted once. The J gene is TRBJ2-3, the V gene TRBV24-1; 9 nucleotides align to TRBD1. The ends lost 0 bases at V and 6 bases at J; junction bases unmatched: 6. Per the germline V gene, CDR1 is KGHDR and CDR2 is SFDVKD. This CDR3 contains 16 residues. The CDR3 region is CATSDLAGQGTDTQYF. In DNA, the CDR3 is TGTGCCACCAGTGATTTGGCCGGACAGGGGACTGATACGCAGTATTTT.

This clonotype was counted ten times or more. The V and J genes are TRBV7-9 and TRBJ2-5; no clear D gene. The V end lost 7 bases, the J end lost 5 bases, and 11 bases lay between the germline ends. CDR1 is SEHNR, CDR2 FQNEAQ, per germline (reference sequence). CDR3 length: 12 residues. CDR3 residues: CASMGPVETQYF. In DNA form, the CDR3 reads TGTGCCAGCATGGGTCCGGTTGAGACCCAGTACTTC.

The sample holds a few counts of this clonotype. The junction departs from the called germline gene at one end, perhaps through a read error. The chain is built from TRBV5-1 and TRBJ2-5; D possibly uses TRBD1 or TRBD2 (6 bases each). The CDR3 consists of 16 residues. Per germline, CDR1 SGHRS and CDR2 YFSETQ. The CDR3 DNA reads as TGTGCCAGCAGCTTAGGGTACAGGGAGGTTTCGGAGACCCAGTACTTC. Its translation is CASSLGYREVSETQYF.

V usage is TRBV7-2 and J usage is TRBJ2-7; TRBD1 agrees at 8 bases. CDR1 and CDR2 from the germline V gene are SGHTA and FQGNSA. The CDR3 length is 14 residues. Trimming cost V 0 bases and J 6 bases; bases outside gene matches: 4. This CDR3 reads CASSLADRVSEQYF. The CDR3, as DNA: TGTGCCAGCAGCTTAGCGGACAGGGTTTCCGAGCAGTACTTC.

This clonotype occurred once. This chain joins TRBV7-9 and TRBJ1-2, with D perhaps matching TRBD1 (6 bases). Trimming pared 6 bases from V and 5 bases from J, leaving 13 bases between. Germline CDR1 and CDR2: SEHNR and FQNEAQ (reference sequence). This CDR3 has 13 residues. The chain's CDR3 is CASRMGAGYGYTF. CDR3 bases: TGTGCCAGCAGAATGGGGGCGGGGTATGGCTACACCTTC.

This clonotype was seen at least ten times. V and J are TRBV7-9 and TRBJ1-1; D call uncertain. This CDR3 spans 12 amino acids. V lost 6 bases and J lost 4, with 9 bases in between. The germline V gene encodes CDR1 SEHNR and CDR2 FQNEAQ (reference sequence). CDR3 amino acids: CASSLLGTEAFF. CDR3 in DNA: TGTGCCAGCAGTTTGTTAGGCACTGAAGCTTTCTTT.

This clonotype showed up just a few times. This rearrangement joins TRBV12-3 or TRBV12-4 to TRBJ2-5; the match to TRBD1 covers 7 bases. V gave up 5 bases and J gave up 7 bases; unmatched junction bases: 7. The CDR3 loop spans 13 amino acids. CDR3 amino acids: CASSPRDSGTQYF. The CDR3 bases are TGTGCCAGCAGTCCCCGGGACAGTGGGACCCAGTACTTC.

This clonotype was seen many times. This sequence joins TRBV29-1 and TRBJ1-2, with 7 bases fitting TRBD1. The CDR3 loop spans 13 amino acids. J gave up 0 bases and V 7 bases, and 5 bases lay outside the gene matches. Germline CDR1 reads SQVTM; CDR2 reads ANQGSEA. DNA for the CDR3: TGCAGCGCGAGACAGGGTTCTAACTATGGCTACACCTTC. Protein product: CSARQGSNYGYTF.

This chain connects TRBV25-1 to TRBJ1-2; 8 bases line up with TRBD1. Trimming took 11 bases from V and 0 from J; bases not matched to a gene: 14. Looked up from germline, CDR1 is MGHDK and CDR2 is SYGVNS. CDR3 length equals 16 residues. The CDR3 DNA is TGTGCCTGGAGAACAGGACAGGGTTTGGCTAACTATGGCTACACCTTC. It codes for CAWRTGQGLANYGYTF.

This clonotype appeared a few times. V is TRBV29-1 and J is TRBJ1-4; 10 bases align to TRBD1. CDR1 SQVTM and CDR2 ANQGSEA come from the germline V gene. This CDR3 comprises 14 residues. The J segment lost 0 bases and the V segment lost 6 bases, leaving 1 base of the junction unmatched. CDR3 DNA: TGCAGCGTGGGGACAGGGGCAACTAATGAAAAACTGTTTTTT. It codes for CSVGTGATNEKLFF.

This sequence joins TRBV19 and TRBJ1-2, with 7 nucleotides matching TRBD1. CDR3 length: 15 residues. Germline CDR1 reads LNHDA; CDR2 reads SQIVND (reference sequence). J lost 4 bases, V lost 8 bases, and 13 bases had no gene match. CDR3 residues: CASALGRGQVYGYTF. The CDR3 nucleotides are TGTGCCAGTGCTCTGGGCCGCGGACAGGTCTATGGCTACACCTTC.

This clonotype was seen a handful of times. This chain links TRBV25-1 with TRBJ1-6; D is perhaps TRBD1 (5 bases). V gave up 8 bases and J gave up 10 bases, with 15 bases separating them. Per germline, CDR1 MGHDK and CDR2 SYGVNS. This CDR3 comprises 13 residues. This CDR3 reads CASSPLEGSPLHF. In nucleotides, the CDR3 is TGTGCCAGCTCACCACTGGAGGGGTCACCCCTCCACTTT.

This clonotype was seen only a few times. The chain uses TRBV7-3 and TRBJ1-2; D remains ambiguous. CDR3 length: 14 residues. V lost 5 bases and J 4 bases, leaving 14 bases between the germline ends. The germline CDR1 and CDR2 sequences are SGHTA and FQGTGA. The CDR3 bases are TGTGCCAGCAGCCAAGGACGGCAATCCTATGGCTACACCTTC. Protein: CASSQGRQSYGYTF.

This clonotype was seen only a few times. This rearrangement joins TRBV3-1 to TRBJ1-1; D unresolved. Trimming pared 0 bases from V and 5 bases from J, leaving 4 bases between. The length of the CDR3 is 12 residues. CDR1 is LGHDT, CDR2 YNNKEL, per germline (reference sequence). This chain's CDR3 is CASSQEQTEAFF. The CDR3 region has the DNA TGTGCCAGCAGCCAAGAACAGACTGAAGCTTTCTTT.

This chain links TRBV20-1 with TRBJ2-5; unclear D gene. Trimming stripped 3 bases from V and 9 bases from J, with 8 bases between. Germline values: CDR1 DFQATT, CDR2 SNEGSKA (reference sequence). The CDR3 consists of 10 residues. The CDR3 nucleotides are TGCAGTGCTAGGGGTTTCCCCCAGTACTTC. As protein: CSARGFPQYF.

V gene TRBV25-1 combines with J gene TRBJ2-7; D unclear. V was shortened by 7 bases and J by 2 bases, with 15 bases between the two germline ends. The CDR3 is 14 residues long. Germline V gene lookup returns CDR1 MGHDK and CDR2 SYGVNS. The CDR3 nucleotides are TGTGCCAGCATGTCGAACCGGAAACCCTACGAGCAGTACTTC. It yields the protein CASMSNRKPYEQYF.

The chain carries TRBV10-3 and TRBJ2-7; the D gene is possibly TRBD1 (6 bases). V was clipped by 6 bases and J by 1 base, with 13 bases between them. Germline CDR1 ENHRY, CDR2 SYGVKD. The CDR3 is 14 residues long. This chain's CDR3 is CAISRTRGSYEQYF. In DNA, the CDR3 is TGTGCCATCAGCCGCACTAGGGGGTCCTACGAGCAGTACTTC.

This sequence joins TRBV20-1 and TRBJ2-5; tentative D call: TRBD2 (6 bases). Germline lookup yields CDR1 DFQATT and CDR2 SNEGSKA (reference sequence). The CDR3 is 14 residues long. Between the trimmed V and J ends, which lost 5 bases and 2 bases, there was a span of 15 bases. The CDR3 bases are TGCAGTGCTCCGCTGACTAGTTGGCAAGAGACCCAGTACTTC. Its translation: CSAPLTSWQETQYF.

The chain joins TRBV19 to TRBJ2-7; D possibly uses TRBD1 or TRBD2 (5 bases each). V was clipped by 6 bases and J by 1 base, with 16 bases between them. This CDR3 spans 15 amino acids. Germline V gene sequence: CDR1 LNHDA, CDR2 SQIVND (reference sequence). The CDR3 sequence: CASSSLRDGSYEQYF. Here the CDR3 DNA reads TGTGCCAGTAGCAGTCTCCGGGACGGATCCTACGAGCAGTACTTC.

The chain carries TRBV7-3 and TRBJ2-5; D gene unclear. The J call is uncertain, as TRBJ2-1 better fits the DNA end. CDR3 length equals 15 residues. Looked up from germline, CDR1 is SGHTA and CDR2 is FQGTGA. The CDR3 DNA reads TGTGCCAGCAGCTTAATTGCGTCCCCTCGGGATGAGCAGTTCTTC. Residues: CASSLIASPRDEQFF.